This T cell receptor (beta chain) was recorded in a study of cytomegalovirus exposure and HLA in healthy donors. Study-wide context: Caucasian-associated ancestry cluster membership applied to just over 80% of approximately 400 genotyped donors.

Study conclusions and caveats: V- and J-gene trimming in TCR beta was tied to a missense DCLRE1C variant by an analysis performed later.

Comment on this clone: Its target is unknown.

Primers: 60 Vbeta forward and 13 Jbeta reverse. The data were produced by immunoSEQ multiplex PCR, yet TCRdb's version contains in-frame clones alone and is incomplete. Here the sample table reports 100,000 to 150,000 clones. Donors in the study were healthy people who gave bone marrow. The CDR3 runs to 15 residues. The J segment lost 5 bases and the V segment lost 2 bases, leaving 9 bases of the junction unmatched. Per the germline V gene, CDR1 is SGHRS and CDR2 is YFSETQ. The sample taken for sequencing was PBMCs. This receptor was identified in a man younger than 45 in good health and CMV-seronegative. This chain joins TRBV5-1 and TRBJ2-7; 8 nucleotides line up with TRBD1. The CDR3 DNA is TGCGCCAGCAGCTTAAATGCAGGGGGCGGTGACGAGCAGTACTTC. It encodes CASSLNAGGGDEQYF.